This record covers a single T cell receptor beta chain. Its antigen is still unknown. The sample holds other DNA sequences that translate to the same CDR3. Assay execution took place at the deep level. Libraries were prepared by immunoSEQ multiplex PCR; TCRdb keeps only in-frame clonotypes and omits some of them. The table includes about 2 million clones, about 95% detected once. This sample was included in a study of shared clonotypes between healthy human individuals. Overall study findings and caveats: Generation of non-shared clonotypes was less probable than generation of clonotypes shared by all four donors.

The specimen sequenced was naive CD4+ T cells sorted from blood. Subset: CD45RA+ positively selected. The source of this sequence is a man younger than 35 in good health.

The CDR3 spells CASSLTASSYEQYF. The CDR3 DNA is TGCGCCAGCAGCTTGACAGCCAGCTCCTACGAGCAGTACTTC. J is TRBJ2-7 and V is TRBV5-1; D gene uncertain. The germline CDR1 and CDR2 sequences are SGHRS and YFSETQ. Between the trimmed V and J ends, which lost 1 base and 0 bases, there was a span of 8 bases. This CDR3 has 14 residues.